This TCR beta chain originates from a study of regulatory T cells in long-lasting Graves disease. Looking at the study overall: Those Graves' patients who were newly diagnosed had been on antithyroid drugs under 3 months.

Time point: newly diagnosed GD, antithyroid drugs for less than 3 months. The TCR library was made from RNA that had been extracted from PBMCs in TRIzol. Study observations and caveats: Limited sample numbers may have lowered accuracy.

The V gene's germline CDR1 is MNHEY and CDR2 SVGEGT. This CDR3 has 13 residues. Trimming removed 3 bases at V and 3 bases at J, with 8 bases between. Library construction for TCR beta used iRepertoire HTBI primers and Arm-PCR of CDR3 regions. MiXCR, applied by TCRdb to the multiplex PCR reads, yields one record per CDR3 protein. The sample has about 530,000 distinct CDR3 sequences, roughly a sixth seen once. This clonotype was found many times. Antigen specificity is unknown. The data also belong to a second study, concerning T cells in Graves' hyperthyroidism and ophthalmopathy. From that study: Most thyroid clonotypes that were expanded above 0.001 also turned up in blood. The model forecast ophthalmopathy, anticipating it by a median roughly 6.3 months before onset.

Source: peripheral blood mononuclear cells (PBMCs), taken at new diagnosis, from a patient treated with antithyroid drugs. The rearrangement joins TRBV6-2 or TRBV6-3 to TRBJ1-1; D is unresolved. The receptor was isolated from a woman between 40 and 65 years old with Graves disease. CDR3 sequence (DNA): TGTGCCAGCAGTTATCTTGGGGACACTGAAGCTTTCTTT. Encoded protein: CASSYLGDTEAFF.